One sample yielded the 17 T cell receptor beta chains listed below, sequenced in a study of spatial heterogeneity in lung cancer. A single record per CDR3 protein comes from TCRdb applying MiXCR to the 5' RACE reads. The table lists roughly 5,100 distinct CDR3 sequences, approximately 30% of them singletons, with roughly 40% in the top ten. The time point: sample taken at primary tumor resection. Researchers sequenced whole RNA taken from tumor, nontumor lung or frozen PBMC without sorting. The starting material was PBMCs, obtained at surgery. The source is a male donor with early-stage non-small cell lung cancer.

This clonotype ranks as medium-sized. The V call is TRBV6-5, the J call TRBJ2-7, with D perhaps matching TRBD1 (6 bases). With 3 bases removed from V and 9 bases from J, the gap between germline ends came to 9 bases. CDR3 size: 11 residues. Germline V CDR1 and CDR2: MNHEY, SVGAGI. The CDR3 reads CASSYEGGQYF. The CDR3 DNA is TGTGCCAGCAGTTATGAAGGGGGGCAGTACTTC.

This chain links TRBV20-1 with TRBJ2-3; 8 bases agree with TRBD2. The trim removed 1 base at V and 0 bases at J, leaving 6 bases unmatched. CDR1 and CDR2 from the germline V gene are DFQATT and SNEGSKA (reference sequence). The CDR3 covers 16 residues. For the CDR3, the DNA is TGCAGTGCTAGAGTCCCTTCTAGCGGGAGCACAGATACGCAGTATTTT. Translated: CSARVPSSGSTDTQYF.

The sample holds one count of this clonotype. The rearrangement uses TRBV6-5 and TRBJ2-3, with 8 bases identical to TRBD2. Germline V CDR1 and CDR2: MNHEY, SVGAGI. CDR3 size: 17 residues. V shed 6 bases, J shed 2 bases, and the junction held 13 bases outside the gene matches. CDR3 nucleotide sequence: TGTGCCAGCAGCCTCCTCAGCGGGGGACTTAACACAGATACGCAGTATTTT. Amino acid sequence: CASSLLSGGLNTDTQYF.

This clonotype is labeled medium-sized (0.01 to 0.1%). V usage is TRBV2 and J usage is TRBJ1-2; D unclear. The ends were cut back, 2 bases at V and 1 base at J, with 5 bases in the middle. Germline loops: CDR1 SNHLY, CDR2 FYNNEI. The CDR3 totals 13 residues. The CDR3 is CASSEPLNYGYTF. CDR3 bases: TGTGCCAGCAGTGAACCACTTAACTATGGCTACACCTTC.

In this sample, this clonotype turned up a few times. The chain recombines TRBV20-1 with TRBJ2-5; 10 bases map to TRBD1. Germline CDR1 is DFQATT and CDR2 is SNEGSKA (reference sequence). This CDR3 spans 15 amino acids. The junction had 11 bases not matched to a gene; V was cut back by 6 bases and J by 4 bases. This chain's CDR3 is CSAAERTGGIETQYF. The CDR3 region has the DNA TGCAGTGCCGCGGAAAGGACAGGGGGGATAGAGACCCAGTACTTC.

This clonotype showed up many times. The chain joins TRBV28 to TRBJ1-1; the match to TRBD1 covers 8 bases. The length of the CDR3 is 11 residues. Trimming at V came to 11 bases and at J to 5 bases, leaving 4 bases not matched to a gene. Germline CDR1 and CDR2: MDHEN and SYDVKM. For the CDR3, the DNA is TGTGCCGTAGACAGGGGTACTGAAGCTTTCTTT. It codes for CAVDRGTEAFF.

The chain is built from TRBV7-2 and TRBJ2-1, with D possibly being TRBD1 (5 bases). Trimming took off 3 bases at V and 7 bases at J, with 13 bases between the two ends. Germline V gene sequence: CDR1 SGHTA, CDR2 FQGNSA. CDR3 size: 14 residues. CDR3 region: CASSFGQLFNEQFF. The DNA of the CDR3 is TGTGCCAGCAGCTTCGGACAATTATTTAATGAGCAGTTCTTC.

This clonotype is categorized as medium-sized (0.01 to 0.1%). The chain employs TRBV5-6 and TRBJ1-5; D gene ambiguous. Germline V CDR1 and CDR2: SGHDT, YYEEEE. Trimming pared 1 base from V and 4 bases from J, leaving 9 bases between. The CDR3 runs to 14 residues. Written as DNA, the CDR3 is TGTGCCAGCAGCTTGAGGTTGGCTAATCAGCCCCAGCATTTT. Translated: CASSLRLANQPQHF.

The chain joins TRBV2 to TRBJ2-1; D may be TRBD1 (7 bases). Germline CDR1 is SNHLY and CDR2 is FYNNEI. The CDR3 is 12 amino acids. V lost 7 bases and J lost 6, with 10 bases in between. CDR3 loop: CASNRGGNEQFF. CDR3 bases: TGTGCCAGCAACAGGGGAGGCAATGAGCAGTTCTTC.

This clonotype ranks as medium-sized. The chain has TRBV7-9 and TRBJ2-7; 16 bases fit TRBD2. The CDR3 spans 16 residues. With 5 bases clipped from V and 4 bases from J, the junction kept 5 bases outside the gene matches. Looked up from germline, CDR1 is SEHNR and CDR2 is FQNEAQ (reference sequence). As DNA, the CDR3 is TGTGCCAGCAGCCCGGGACTAGCGGGAGGGGTTTACGAGCAGTACTTC. Residues: CASSPGLAGGVYEQYF.

By sample share, this clonotype is medium-sized. The chain recombines TRBV6-2 or TRBV6-3 with TRBJ1-3; D remains unclear. V lost 2 bases to trimming and J lost 0 bases, with 8 bases between them. Germline V gene data show CDR1 as MNHEY and CDR2 as SVGEGT. The CDR3 is 15 amino acids. In nucleotides, the CDR3 is TGTGCCAGCAGTTACATCGGCAGCTCTGGAAACACCATATATTTT. Protein: CASSYIGSSGNTIYF.

This chain joins TRBV19 and TRBJ1-5; possible D gene TRBD1, 6 bases. V dropped 1 base and J dropped 0 bases, with 13 bases sitting between them. Germline-derived CDR1 and CDR2 are LNHDA and SQIVND (reference sequence). This CDR3 is 17 amino acids long. The CDR3 coding sequence is TGTGCCAGTAGTATAGTGGACAGCTTTTTTAGCAATCAGCCCCAGCATTTT. The encoded protein is CASSIVDSFFSNQPQHF.

The rearrangement joins TRBV20-1 to TRBJ1-1, with a weak D call TRBD1 (6 bases). CDR3 length equals 15 residues. V lost 0 bases, J lost 1 base, and 12 bases lay in between. CDR1 and CDR2 from the germline V gene are DFQATT and SNEGSKA (reference sequence). In DNA form, the CDR3 reads TGCAGTGCTAGAGATACGACAGGCCAGAACACTGAAGCTTTCTTT. Translated: CSARDTTGQNTEAFF.

This clonotype is categorized as medium-sized. The chain joins TRBV12-3 or TRBV12-4 to TRBJ1-6; D may be TRBD1 (6 bases). This CDR3 has 14 residues. V was trimmed by 4 bases and J by 7 bases, leaving 11 bases between them. CDR3 DNA: TGTGCCAGCAGTTCGCGGACAGCGAATTCACCCCTCCACTTT. Its translation is CASSSRTANSPLHF.

By frequency in the sample, this clonotype is medium-sized (0.01 to 0.1%). The chain is built from TRBV28 and TRBJ2-3; D gene ambiguous. V shed 8 bases and J shed 0 bases, with 3 bases lying between them. Germline lookup yields CDR1 MDHEN and CDR2 SYDVKM. CDR3 length: 11 amino acids. CDR3 in DNA: TGTGCCAGCCGTAGCACAGATACGCAGTATTTT. Translated, it gives CASRSTDTQYF.

A few counts support this clonotype. This chain links TRBV7-2 with TRBJ1-5; 10 bases map to TRBD1. This CDR3 region has 14 residues. The junction had 5 bases not matched to a gene; V was cut back by 5 bases and J by 7 bases. Germline V gene data show CDR1 as SGHTA and CDR2 as FQGNSA. As DNA, the CDR3 is TGTGCCAGCAGCCCGGGACAGGGGAGACAGCCCCAGCATTTT. Translating gives CASSPGQGRQPQHF.

The chain couples TRBV9 to TRBJ2-3; TRBD2 might be the D (6 bases). CDR3 length equals 14 residues. CDR1 SGDLS and CDR2 YYNGEE come from the germline V gene. V was shortened by 0 bases and J by 3 bases, with 8 bases between the two germline ends. CDR3 nucleotide sequence: TGTGCCAGCAGCGTAGATGGGAGGACAGATACGCAGTATTTT. Translation: CASSVDGRTDTQYF. Full variable domain (rest looked up from reference TRBV9 and TRBJ2-3): DSGVTQTPKHLITATGQRVTLRCSPRSGDLSVYWYQQSLDQGLQFLIQYYNGEERAKGNILERFSAQQFPDLHSELNLSSLELGDSALYFCASSVDGRTDTQYFGPGTRLTVL.